The rows below give T cell receptor beta chains drawn from one sample of a study of identical twins. MiXCR, applied by TCRdb to the 5' RACE reads, yields one record per CDR3 protein. The sample shows around 250,000 distinct CDR3 sequences, approximately 12% of them seen only once. These sequences were also reported in another study, on yellow fever vaccine responses in identical twins.

The sample taken for sequencing was memory (CD45RO+) T cells sorted from blood. The receptors here all came from a woman between 18 and 29 years old in good health. Both conserved end residues are part of each CDR3. Fields, in order: CDR3 DNA, CDR3 protein, D gene, J gene, clone size, V gene. D genes are given only for firm matches. Where a row states a size, it is once, few, many or the class of an expanded clone; other rows omit it.

TGTGCTAGTGGTCCCTCCCGAGCGGGGCTACCCTACAATGAGCAGTTCTTC CASGPSRAGLPYNEQFF TRBD2 TRBJ2-1 few TRBV12-5
TGTGCCATCAGTGATCGACAGGGGACCACCAATGAGCAGTTCTTC CAISDRQGTTNEQFF TRBD1 TRBJ2-1 many TRBV10-3
TGTGCCACCAGCCCACGACAGGGGCAGACCCAGTACTTC CATSPRQGQTQYF TRBD1 TRBJ2-5 - TRBV15
TGTGCCAGCTCACCATTCCAATCCAGCGGGAGCAGTGGCCCCCACGAGCAGTACTTC CASSPFQSSGSSGPHEQYF TRBD2 TRBJ2-7 - TRBV18
TGCGCCAGCAGCTTGACGACAGGGCCCGACGAGCAGTACTTC CASSLTTGPDEQYF TRBD1 TRBJ2-7 many TRBV5-1
TGCGCCAGCAGCCAAGAGAGGGCAGGCTACGAGCAGTACTTC CASSQERAGYEQYF - TRBJ2-7 few TRBV4-3
TGTGCCAGCCATCGTACAGCTAATGAAAAACTGTTTTTT CASHRTANEKLFF - TRBJ1-4 few TRBV18
TGCGCCAGCAGCGGAACCGGGACTACACAAGAGACCCAGTACTTC CASSGTGTTQETQYF TRBD2 TRBJ2-5 few TRBV5-1
TGTGCCAGCAGCCGTAGCGGGGGGGGAATCTACGAGCAGTACTTC CASSRSGGGIYEQYF TRBD2 TRBJ2-7 many TRBV7-2
TGTGCCAGCAGCTACAGGGGCGGAAGAAACATTCAGTACTTC CASSYRGGRNIQYF TRBD1 TRBJ2-4 many TRBV7-2
TGTGCCAGCAGTGGTAACAGGGGCCTTGAGCAGTTCTTC CASSGNRGLEQFF TRBD1 TRBJ2-1 few TRBV6-4
TGCAGTGCTAGGGGCTCAGAGGGTAGCGTGGTGGGAGGTGAGCAGTTCTTC CSARGSEGSVVGGEQFF - TRBJ2-1 few TRBV20-1
TGTGCCAGCAGCGCGAACAGGGACGGGGCCAACGTCCTGACTTTC CASSANRDGANVLTF - TRBJ2-6 - TRBV5-6
TGTGCCAGCAGCTCTCCCATAGGACCTGACTACGAGCAGTACTTC CASSSPIGPDYEQYF - TRBJ2-7 few TRBV7-2
TGCGCCAGCAGCGTAGCTAGCGGGGCCTCCTACAATGAGCAGTTCTTC CASSVASGASYNEQFF TRBD2 TRBJ2-1 many TRBV5-1
TGTGCCAGCAGTTCCGGGACGAACGGGGGGGAGCTGTTTTTT CASSSGTNGGELFF - TRBJ2-2 many TRBV6-5
TGTGCCAGCAGCTTGCGGGACAGGGCGTACACAGATACGCAGTATTTT CASSLRDRAYTDTQYF TRBD1 TRBJ2-3 few TRBV5-5
TGCGCCAGCAGCTCCAGGGTTTCGTCCGAGCAGTACTTC CASSSRVSSEQYF - TRBJ2-7 few TRBV5-1
TGTGCCAGCAGCGCAGGACAGGGTGCCGGGGAGCTGTTTTTT CASSAGQGAGELFF TRBD1 TRBJ2-2 - TRBV9
TGTGCCAGCAGTTTAGGGCTAGGGTCTGGCTACACCTTC CASSLGLGSGYTF - TRBJ1-2 many TRBV12-3/TRBV12-4
TGTGCCAGCAGTTTATCAGCGGGAGGACCCAATGAGCAGTTCTTC CASSLSAGGPNEQFF TRBD2 TRBJ2-1 - TRBV12-3/TRBV12-4
TGTGCCAGCAGTCCCCGGCGGGGCAATCAGCCCCAGCATTTT CASSPRRGNQPQHF - TRBJ1-5 many TRBV12-3/TRBV12-4
TGTGCCAGCAGCCCCAGGTCCTACCAAGAGACCCAGTACTTC CASSPRSYQETQYF - TRBJ2-5 few TRBV11-2
TGCAGTGCTTGGACAGGGAACACCGGGGAGCTGTTTTTT CSAWTGNTGELFF TRBD1 TRBJ2-2 few TRBV20-1
TGCAGCGTACAGCGGGAAACCCACAATGAGCAGTTCTTC CSVQRETHNEQFF TRBD2 TRBJ2-1 many TRBV29-1
TGTGCCAGCAATGGCGGGGGCCGGGGCACAGATACGCAGTATTTT CASNGGGRGTDTQYF - TRBJ2-3 - TRBV14
TGTGCCTGGAGTGTTGGGAATTCTGGTCAATTTGAGCAGTTCTTC CAWSVGNSGQFEQFF - TRBJ2-1 - TRBV30
TGTGCCAGCAGTTTAAGCTCGCCTTGGCCCCAGCATTTT CASSLSSPWPQHF - TRBJ1-5 - TRBV28
TGTGCCAGCAGCAGAATTAGCGGGGGGCAAGAGACCCAGTACTTC CASSRISGGQETQYF TRBD2 TRBJ2-5 - TRBV6-1
TGCGCCAGCAGTTATACAGGGGAGCAGTACTTC CASSYTGEQYF - TRBJ2-7 many TRBV10-2
TGTGCCAGCAGCTTAGCGGGTCAGGGGTTCTACGAGCAGTACTTC CASSLAGQGFYEQYF - TRBJ2-7 many TRBV7-9
TGCAGTGCTCCTCGGGACAGTAAAAATGAGCAGTTCTTC CSAPRDSKNEQFF TRBD1 TRBJ2-1 many TRBV20-1
TGTGCCAGCAGTTTACCGGCTACCTACGAGCAGTACTTC CASSLPATYEQYF - TRBJ2-7 few TRBV28
TGTGCCAGCAGTTTTGCTCAGGCCGGAGATGGCTACACCTTC CASSFAQAGDGYTF - TRBJ1-2 - TRBV12-3/TRBV12-4
TGCGCCAGCAGCACCGGGACTAGCGGGACCTGGGCCACCGGGGAGCTGTTTTTT CASSTGTSGTWATGELFF TRBD2 TRBJ2-2 few TRBV4-3
TGCGCCAGCAGCCAAGATTGGAGCGGGAGAGGTTCAGAGACCCAGTACTTC CASSQDWSGRGSETQYF TRBD2 TRBJ2-5 - TRBV4-3
TGTGCCAGCAGTTGGCGTAGCAATCAGCCCCAGCATTTT CASSWRSNQPQHF - TRBJ1-5 many TRBV5-6